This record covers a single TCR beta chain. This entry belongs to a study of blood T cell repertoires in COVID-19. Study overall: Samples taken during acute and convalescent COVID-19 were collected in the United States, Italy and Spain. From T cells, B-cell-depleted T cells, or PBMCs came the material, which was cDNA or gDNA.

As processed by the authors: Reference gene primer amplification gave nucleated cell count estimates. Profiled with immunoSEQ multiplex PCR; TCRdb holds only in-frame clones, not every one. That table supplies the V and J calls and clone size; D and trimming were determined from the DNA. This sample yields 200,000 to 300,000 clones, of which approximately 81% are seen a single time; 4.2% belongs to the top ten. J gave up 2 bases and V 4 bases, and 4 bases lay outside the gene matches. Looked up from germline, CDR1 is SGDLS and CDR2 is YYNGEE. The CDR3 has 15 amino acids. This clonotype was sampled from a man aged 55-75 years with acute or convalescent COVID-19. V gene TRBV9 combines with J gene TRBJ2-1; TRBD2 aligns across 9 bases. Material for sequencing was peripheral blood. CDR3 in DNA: TGTGCCAGCAGCACCCGACTAGCGGCCTACAATGAGCAGTTCTTC. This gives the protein CASSTRLAAYNEQFF.